This T cell receptor (beta chain) was retrieved from a study of OX40 agonist ivuxolimab in advanced cancers. Looking at the study overall: Ivuxolimab is an agonistic anti-OX40 (CD134) antibody, and patients were treated with it. Of mixed ages from about 20 to 80 and averaging about 56 years, the group was about 80% male.

Notes on this clone: Antigen: not known.

Study-wide results and caveats: Dose levels from 0.1 to 3.0 mg/kg saw CD4+ and CD8+ blood T cells expand clonally by week 6. Researchers did not determine the expanded peripheral T cells' antigen specificity.

Repertoires were generated with immunoSEQ multiplex PCR, while TCRdb's copy carries only in-frame clones and drops some. The table has roughly 49,000 clones, about nine tenths seen once. The source was CD4+ or CD8+ T cells sorted from blood, collected in a trial of the OX40 agonist ivuxolimab. This clonotype was obtained from an adult with an advanced solid tumor such as melanoma, head and neck, liver or kidney cancer.

The CDR3 region is CASLQGDQPQHF. The CDR3 region has the DNA TGTGCCAGTCTACAGGGGGATCAGCCCCAGCATTTT. The chain links TRBV28 to TRBJ1-5, with 8 positions matching TRBD1. The germline gives CDR1 MDHEN, CDR2 SYDVKM. V dropped 9 bases and J dropped 5; count of bases not matched to a gene: 3. CDR3 length: 12 residues.